The following is a T cell receptor (beta chain) sequence with its context. It has no known antigen specificity. Per-nucleotide qualities are absent, and no much larger clonotype sits a single base away. CDR1 and CDR2 were assigned from the germline V gene as ENHRY and SYGVKD. The CDR3 numbers 13 residues from cysteine through phenylalanine. Just the 39-base CDR3 DNA is kept, in frame starting at base 1. Trimming at the junction amounts to 6 bases on V and 1 base on J, and the germline ends lie 8 bases apart. The sample comes from a study of blood T cell repertoires in COVID-19 (dated by TCRdb to 2020 to 2022). Turning to the overall study: Samples from collaborators originated in the United States, Italy and Spain and spanned both the acute and convalescent phases of COVID-19. The material from the prospective study consisted of cDNA or gDNA derived from T cells, B-cell-depleted T cells, or PBMCs. Subjects who had been exposed to COVID-19, were actively infected with it, or had recovered from it provided the deeply sampled blood TCRbeta repertoires that made up the dataset. A freely available public database, intended as a resource for researchers studying the immune response to SARS-CoV-2, is where the repertoires were released. Samples were obtained from the ongoing ImmuneRACE study (first 160 participants) and from 1,254 subjects provided by 6 global collaborators. Sample metadata almost always included a de-identified subject ID, COVID-19 status, age in years and sex. Where HLA class I and class II types were available, the types were taken from metadata supplied by the sample provider, not from assay-based typing. Overall study outcomes, separate from this receptor: The quantity of clinical and demographic metadata differed by source and by participant and was supplied without curation.

The immunoSEQ Assay, a bias-controlled multiplex PCR, was used to amplify TCRbeta CDR3 regions from genomic DNA. Under the source paper's analysis protocol: Within the assay, amplification of reference gene primers was used to estimate how many nucleated cells each sample contained. To quantify the absolute abundance of each unique TCRbeta CDR3 rearrangement, sequence reads were collapsed and filtered. For each sample, productive Simpson clonality was calculated as the square root of Simpson's diversity index over productive rearrangements. TCRdb took over this immuneACCESS table, retaining in-frame rearrangements with V and J assigned. Such tables are incomplete; in checked studies, under half of the missing clones stem from an unresolved V gene, and the remainder is unexplained. V and J calls and clone size follow that table, whereas D and trimming were derived from the DNA. This sample holds 200,000 to 250,000 clones; 80% to 90% were observed only once. Roughly 2.4% of the sample belongs to the ten largest clones.

Each collaborating institution followed its own protocols to collect whole blood in K2EDTA tubes. For TCRbeta analysis, collaborators shipped samples in one of three forms: frozen whole blood, isolated PBMCs, or DNA extracted from either of those sample types. The rearrangement joined TRBV10-3 to TRBJ2-3, with the D gene not confidently named. Sequencing input: peripheral blood. The TCR was taken from a woman aged 45-65 years with acute or convalescent COVID-19. The base sequence is TGTGCCATCAGGGAAACAGGCACAGATACGCAGTATTTT. It is translated as CAIRETGTDTQYF.